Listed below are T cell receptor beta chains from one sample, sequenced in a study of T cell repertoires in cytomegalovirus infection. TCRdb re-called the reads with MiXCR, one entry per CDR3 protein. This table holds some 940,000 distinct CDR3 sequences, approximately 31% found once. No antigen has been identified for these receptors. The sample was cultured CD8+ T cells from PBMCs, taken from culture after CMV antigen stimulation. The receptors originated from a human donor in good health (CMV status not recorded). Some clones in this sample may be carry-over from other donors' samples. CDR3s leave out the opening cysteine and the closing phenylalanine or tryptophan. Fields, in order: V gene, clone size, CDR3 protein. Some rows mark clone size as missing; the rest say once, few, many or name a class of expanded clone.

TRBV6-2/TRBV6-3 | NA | ASILSRLGENTGELF
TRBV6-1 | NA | ATEIGGGETTYNEQF
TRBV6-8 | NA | ASSISETDLWPLH
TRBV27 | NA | ASSLRSVGTASRAF
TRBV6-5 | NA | ASSYTGREETQY
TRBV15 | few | ATSRDRGLRETQY
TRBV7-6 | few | ASSLSAGQETQY
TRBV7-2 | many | ASSLTSGGAGTGELF
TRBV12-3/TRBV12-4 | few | ASSSVSSGETRGEQF
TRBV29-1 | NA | SVEETGATNEKLF
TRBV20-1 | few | SAVLAGGRNEQF
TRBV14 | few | ASSQVRSLETQY
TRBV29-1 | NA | SVDLITGTQVMWETQY
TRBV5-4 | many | ASSPSTSGGPETQY
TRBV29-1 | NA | SVTGQAFYGYT
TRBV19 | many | ASSPLGDNEQF
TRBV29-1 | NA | SVESEQGFYEQY
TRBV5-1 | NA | ASSNQGLYGYT
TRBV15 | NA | ATSGGTGGYIDTQY
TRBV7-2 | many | ASSLYRGPNTEAF
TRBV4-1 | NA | ASSGGTSGPSTDTQY
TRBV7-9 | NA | ASGFGRTEAF
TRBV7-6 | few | ASTLAGGASTDTQY
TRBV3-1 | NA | ASSQSWGMNTEAF
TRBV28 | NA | ASTSPGEGGGETQY
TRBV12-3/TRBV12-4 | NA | ASNFSDNEQF
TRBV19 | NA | ASRPNQFTGTSGVVGELF
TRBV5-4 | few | ASSFRNTIY